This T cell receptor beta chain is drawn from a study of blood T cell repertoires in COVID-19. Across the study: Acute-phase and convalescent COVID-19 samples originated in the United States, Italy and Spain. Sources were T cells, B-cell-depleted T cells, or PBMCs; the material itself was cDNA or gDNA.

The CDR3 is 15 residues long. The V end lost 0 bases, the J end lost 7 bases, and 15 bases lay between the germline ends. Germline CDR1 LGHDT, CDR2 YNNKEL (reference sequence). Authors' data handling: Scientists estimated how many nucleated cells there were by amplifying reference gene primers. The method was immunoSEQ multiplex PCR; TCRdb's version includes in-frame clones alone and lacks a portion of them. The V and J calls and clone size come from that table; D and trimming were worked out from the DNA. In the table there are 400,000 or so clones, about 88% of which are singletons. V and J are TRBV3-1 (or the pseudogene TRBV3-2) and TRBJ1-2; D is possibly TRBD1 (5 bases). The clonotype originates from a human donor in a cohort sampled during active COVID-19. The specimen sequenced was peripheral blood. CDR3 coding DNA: TGTGCCAGCAGCCAAGATAATTCAGGGTCGGGTGGCTACACCTTC. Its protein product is CASSQDNSGSGGYTF.